The clone carrying this T cell receptor (beta chain) was detected only once. In the original processing: From reference gene primer amplification, estimates of nucleated cell counts were derived. Assay used: immunoSEQ multiplex PCR; TCRdb lists only in-frame clones, some missing. For V, J and clone size, that table is used; D and trimming come from the DNA. The data hold under 85,000 clones, with nearly 90% observed a single time. The data stem from a study of blood T cell repertoires in COVID-19. Study-level background: T cells, B-cell-depleted T cells, or PBMCs supplied cDNA or gDNA.

This CDR3 spans 12 amino acids. Per the germline V gene, CDR1 is LGHNA and CDR2 is YSLEER. The V and J ends lost 4 bases and 5 bases respectively, with 5 bases between them. The sequence was collected from a man between 65 and 85 years old with acute or convalescent COVID-19. Sequencing was done on a sample of peripheral blood. The rearrangement uses TRBV4-3 and TRBJ2-2; D is uncertain. The CDR3 here is CASSPRTGELFF. In DNA form, the CDR3 reads TGCGCCAGCAGCCCCAGAACCGGGGAGCTGTTTTTT.